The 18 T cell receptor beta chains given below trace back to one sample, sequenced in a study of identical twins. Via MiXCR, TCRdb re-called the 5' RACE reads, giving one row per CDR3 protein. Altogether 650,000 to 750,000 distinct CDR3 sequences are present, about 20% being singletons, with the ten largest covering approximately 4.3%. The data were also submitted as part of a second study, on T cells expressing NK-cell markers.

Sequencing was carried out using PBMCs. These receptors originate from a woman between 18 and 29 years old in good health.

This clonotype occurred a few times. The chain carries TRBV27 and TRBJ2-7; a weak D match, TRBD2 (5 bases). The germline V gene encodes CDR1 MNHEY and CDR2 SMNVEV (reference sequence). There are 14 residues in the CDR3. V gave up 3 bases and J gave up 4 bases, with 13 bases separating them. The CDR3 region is CASSFAGLKYEQYF. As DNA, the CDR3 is TGTGCCAGCAGTTTCGCAGGACTCAAATACGAGCAGTACTTC.

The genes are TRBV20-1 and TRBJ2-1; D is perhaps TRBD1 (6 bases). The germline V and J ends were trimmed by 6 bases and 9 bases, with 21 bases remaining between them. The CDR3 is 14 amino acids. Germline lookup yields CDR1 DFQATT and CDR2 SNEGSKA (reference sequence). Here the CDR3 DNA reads TGCAGTGCGATTTCCCCAGCCCAGGGGATTGAGCAGTTCTTC. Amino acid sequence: CSAISPAQGIEQFF.

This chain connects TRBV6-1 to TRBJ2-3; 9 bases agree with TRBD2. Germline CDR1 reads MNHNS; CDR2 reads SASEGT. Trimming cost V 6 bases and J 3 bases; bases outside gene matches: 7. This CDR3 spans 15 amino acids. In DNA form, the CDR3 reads TGTGCCAGCAGCCGGGGTAGCGGGGGAACAGATACGCAGTATTTT. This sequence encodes CASSRGSGGTDTQYF.

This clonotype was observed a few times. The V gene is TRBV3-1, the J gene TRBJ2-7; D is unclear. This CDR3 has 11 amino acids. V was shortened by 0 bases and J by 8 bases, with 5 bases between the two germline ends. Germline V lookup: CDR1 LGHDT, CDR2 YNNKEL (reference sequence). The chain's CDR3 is CASSQERKQYF. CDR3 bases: TGTGCCAGCAGCCAAGAGCGGAAGCAGTACTTC.

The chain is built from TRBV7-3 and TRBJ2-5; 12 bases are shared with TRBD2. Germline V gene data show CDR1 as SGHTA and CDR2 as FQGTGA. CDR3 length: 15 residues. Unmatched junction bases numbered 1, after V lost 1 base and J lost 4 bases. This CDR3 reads CASSLRTSGVETQYF. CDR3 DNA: TGTGCCAGCAGCTTAAGGACTAGCGGGGTAGAGACCCAGTACTTC.

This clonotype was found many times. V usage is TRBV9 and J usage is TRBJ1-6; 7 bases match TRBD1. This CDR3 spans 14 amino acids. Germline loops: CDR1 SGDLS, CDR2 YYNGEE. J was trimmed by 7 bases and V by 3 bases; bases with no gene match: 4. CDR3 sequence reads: CASSGGTVNSPLHF. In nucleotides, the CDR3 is TGTGCCAGCAGCGGTGGGACAGTAAATTCACCCCTCCACTTT.

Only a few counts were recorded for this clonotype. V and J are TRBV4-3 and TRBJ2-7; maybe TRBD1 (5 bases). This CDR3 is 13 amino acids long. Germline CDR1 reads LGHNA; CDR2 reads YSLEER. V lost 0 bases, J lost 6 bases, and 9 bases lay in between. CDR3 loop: CASSQETGAEQYF. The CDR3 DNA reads TGCGCCAGCAGCCAAGAAACAGGCGCCGAGCAGTACTTC.

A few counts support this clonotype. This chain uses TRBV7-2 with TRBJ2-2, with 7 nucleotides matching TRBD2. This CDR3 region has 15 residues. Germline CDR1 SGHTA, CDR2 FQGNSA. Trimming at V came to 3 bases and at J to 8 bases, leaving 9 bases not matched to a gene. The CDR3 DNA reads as TGTGCCAGCAGCTTGACCAGGGCTAGCGGAGGGGAGCTGTTTTTT. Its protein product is CASSLTRASGGELFF.

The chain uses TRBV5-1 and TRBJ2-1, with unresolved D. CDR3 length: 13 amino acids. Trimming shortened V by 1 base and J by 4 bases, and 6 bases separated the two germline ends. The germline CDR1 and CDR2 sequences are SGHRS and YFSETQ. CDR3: CASSLQAYNEQFF. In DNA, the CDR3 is TGCGCCAGCAGCTTGCAAGCTTACAATGAGCAGTTCTTC.

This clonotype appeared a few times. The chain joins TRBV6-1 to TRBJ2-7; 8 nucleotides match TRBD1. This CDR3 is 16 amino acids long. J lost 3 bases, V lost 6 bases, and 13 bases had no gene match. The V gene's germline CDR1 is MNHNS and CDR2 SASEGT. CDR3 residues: CASRNNPGTGGYEQYF. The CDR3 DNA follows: TGTGCCAGCAGAAACAATCCGGGAACAGGGGGCTACGAGCAGTACTTC.

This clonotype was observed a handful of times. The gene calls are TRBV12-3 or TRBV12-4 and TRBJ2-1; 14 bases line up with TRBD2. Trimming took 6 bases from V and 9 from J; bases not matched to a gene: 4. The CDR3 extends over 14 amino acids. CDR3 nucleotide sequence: TGTGCCAGCAGGACTAGCGGGGGGGCGTCTGAGCAGTTCTTC. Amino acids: CASRTSGGASEQFF.

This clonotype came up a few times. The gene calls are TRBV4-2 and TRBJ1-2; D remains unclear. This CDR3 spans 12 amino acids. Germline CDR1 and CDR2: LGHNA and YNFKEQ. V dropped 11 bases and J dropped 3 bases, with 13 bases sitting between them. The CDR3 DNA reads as TGTGCCTGTGGACCGCCCGACTATGGCTACACCTTC. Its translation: CACGPPDYGYTF.

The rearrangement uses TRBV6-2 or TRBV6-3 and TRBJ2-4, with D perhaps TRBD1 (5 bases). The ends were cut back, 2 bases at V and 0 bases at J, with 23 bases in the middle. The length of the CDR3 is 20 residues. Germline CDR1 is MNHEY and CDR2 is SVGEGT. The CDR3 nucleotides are TGTGCCAGCAGTTACCCCACCCTGGGGCTGAATCTTTTAGCCAAAAACATTCAGTACTTC. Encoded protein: CASSYPTLGLNLLAKNIQYF.

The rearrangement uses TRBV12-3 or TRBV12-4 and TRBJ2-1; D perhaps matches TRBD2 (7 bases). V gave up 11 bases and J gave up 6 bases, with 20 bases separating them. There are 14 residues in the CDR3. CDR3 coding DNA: TGTGCCTGGTACGGGGGGCTTCGAGGCAATGAGCAGTTCTTC. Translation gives CAWYGGLRGNEQFF.

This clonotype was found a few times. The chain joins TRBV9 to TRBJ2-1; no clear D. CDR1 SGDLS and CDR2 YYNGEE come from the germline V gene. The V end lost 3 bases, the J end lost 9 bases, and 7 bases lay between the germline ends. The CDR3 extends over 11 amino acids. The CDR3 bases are TGTGCCAGCAGCGGAACGGGTGAGCAGTTCTTC. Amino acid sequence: CASSGTGEQFF.

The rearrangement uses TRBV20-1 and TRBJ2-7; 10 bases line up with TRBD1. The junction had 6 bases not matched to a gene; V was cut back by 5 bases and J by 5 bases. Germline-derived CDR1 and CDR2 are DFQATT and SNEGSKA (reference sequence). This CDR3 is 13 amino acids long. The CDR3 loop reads CSAYRDRGHEQYF. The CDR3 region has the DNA TGCAGTGCTTACCGGGACAGGGGCCACGAGCAGTACTTC.

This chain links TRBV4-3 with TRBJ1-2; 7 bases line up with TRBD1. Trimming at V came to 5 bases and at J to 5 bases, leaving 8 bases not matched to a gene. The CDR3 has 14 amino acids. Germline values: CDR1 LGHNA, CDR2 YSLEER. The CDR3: CASSGRQGGYGYTF. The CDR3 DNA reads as TGCGCCAGCAGCGGAAGACAGGGAGGATATGGCTACACCTTC.

The CDR3 sequence: CASRADNTGELFF. CDR3 DNA sequence: TGTGCCAGCCGGGCCGACAACACCGGGGAGCTGTTTTTT. The chain has TRBV6-1 and TRBJ2-2, with no clear D. Trimming cost V 8 bases and J 2 bases, with 9 bases left between them. Looked up from germline, CDR1 is MNHNS and CDR2 is SASEGT. The CDR3 spans 13 residues.